A selection of T cell receptor beta chains follows, all from one sample in a study of T cell repertoires and leukemia-associated antigens. No cognate antigen is known for these TCRs. MiXCR was run by TCRdb on the 5' RACE reads, yielding one entry per CDR3 protein. The sample consists of approximately 12,000 distinct CDR3 sequences, over 40% of them appearing once. Material for sequencing was CD3+ T cells sorted from blood and cultured. The receptor source for this set is a female donor in good health. Both conserved end residues are part of each CDR3. The D gene is left open where the match is weak. A clone size is listed for some rows: how often the clone was seen (once, few, many), or a class if it is expanded.

clone_size d_call j_call v_call cdr3_aa cdr3_nt
many NA TRBJ1-4 TRBV4-2 CASSQRPTATNEKLFF TGTGCCAGCAGCCAAAGACCAACCGCAACTAATGAAAAACTGTTTTTT
NA NA TRBJ2-1 TRBV20-1 CSARGGSSYNEQFF TGCAGTGCTAGAGGCGGAAGCTCCTACAATGAGCAGTTCTTC
NA TRBD1 TRBJ2-7 TRBV6-6 CASRNRQGSYEQYF TGTGCCAGCAGGAATCGACAGGGATCCTACGAGCAGTACTTC
NA NA TRBJ1-1 TRBV7-2 CASSPRQKSFNTEAFF TGTGCCAGCAGCCCTCGACAGAAATCCTTTAACACTGAAGCTTTCTTT
medium-sized TRBD1 TRBJ2-7 TRBV3-1 CASSQGPPGQGDYEQYF TGTGCCAGCAGCCAAGGACCTCCCGGACAGGGGGACTACGAGCAGTACTTC
NA NA TRBJ2-7 TRBV10-3 CAIATGITYEQYF TGTGCCATTGCCACAGGGATCACCTACGAGCAGTACTTC
medium-sized NA TRBJ2-1 TRBV5-1 CASSPRVGSYNEQFF TGCGCCAGCAGCCCTAGGGTGGGGTCCTACAATGAGCAGTTCTTC
NA TRBD2 TRBJ2-7 TRBV27 CASSRGTSGSGVSYEQYF TGTGCCAGCAGTCGCGGGACTAGCGGCTCGGGAGTTTCCTACGAGCAGTACTTC
NA TRBD1 TRBJ2-7 TRBV7-8 CASSLGSGTGNKDEQYF TGTGCCAGCAGCTTAGGCTCCGGGACAGGGAATAAAGACGAGCAGTACTTC
many TRBD1 TRBJ1-1 TRBV14 CASSQEGQGRGTEAFF TGTGCCAGCAGCCAAGAGGGACAGGGGCGAGGGACTGAAGCTTTCTTT
NA TRBD1 TRBJ2-3 TRBV27 CASSSWTGRTDTQYF TGTGCCAGCAGTTCATGGACAGGGAGGACAGATACGCAGTATTTT
few TRBD1 TRBJ2-3 TRBV20-1 CSASRDRDTDTQYF TGCAGTGCTAGCCGGGACAGGGACACAGATACGCAGTATTTT
medium-sized NA TRBJ2-5 TRBV6-2/TRBV6-3 CASSLRTETQYF TGTGCCAGCAGTCTCAGGACGGAGACCCAGTACTTC
few TRBD1 TRBJ1-3 TRBV6-1 CASSSATGAGNTIYF TGTGCCAGCAGTTCCGCTACAGGGGCTGGAAACACCATATATTTT
medium-sized TRBD2 TRBJ2-7 TRBV20-1 CSARATQREFFSYEQYF TGCAGTGCTAGAGCAACCCAGCGGGAGTTCTTTAGCTACGAGCAGTACTTC
medium-sized NA TRBJ2-7 TRBV27 CASSSYQNSYEQYF TGTGCCAGCAGTTCCTACCAAAACTCCTACGAGCAGTACTTC
few NA TRBJ2-3 TRBV29-1 CSVVNRAFTDTQYF TGCAGCGTTGTTAACAGGGCCTTCACAGATACGCAGTATTTT
NA NA TRBJ2-3 TRBV5-5 CASSRVDNTDTQYF TGTGCCAGCAGCCGCGTAGATAACACAGATACGCAGTATTTT
NA NA TRBJ2-3 TRBV7-6 CASSPGPYTDTQYF TGTGCCAGCAGCCCGGGCCCCTACACAGATACGCAGTATTTT
many NA TRBJ2-1 TRBV7-9 CASSLSGQYNEQFF TGTGCCAGCAGCCTATCAGGCCAGTACAATGAGCAGTTCTTC
NA NA TRBJ2-7 TRBV5-1 CAGSPLGTSYYEQYF TGCGCCGGCAGCCCTCTGGGAACTAGCTACTACGAGCAGTACTTC
NA TRBD2 TRBJ2-7 TRBV13 CASSAGLAGNSYEQYF TGTGCCAGCAGCGCAGGACTAGCGGGGAACTCCTACGAGCAGTACTTC
few NA TRBJ1-2 TRBV20-1 CSAVTHNYGYTF TGCAGTGCCGTGACACATAACTATGGCTACACCTTC
many NA TRBJ2-3 TRBV12-3/TRBV12-4 CASTLLTGRGTDTQYF TGTGCCAGCACCTTATTAACAGGGCGAGGCACAGATACGCAGTATTTT
many NA TRBJ2-7 TRBV6-5 CASSYSRRSYEQYF TGTGCCAGCAGTTACTCGCGAAGATCCTACGAGCAGTACTTC
many NA TRBJ2-5 TRBV24-1 CATNRHGEETQYF TGTGCCACCAACCGGCACGGGGAAGAGACCCAGTACTTC
large NA TRBJ2-3 TRBV7-8 CASSLGVGRRDTQYF TGTGCCAGCAGCTTAGGGGTCGGGCGGAGAGATACGCAGTATTTT
NA NA TRBJ2-1 TRBV5-1 CASSLGGADGNEQFF TGCGCCAGCAGCTTGGGGGGCGCGGACGGAAATGAGCAGTTCTTC
NA NA TRBJ2-1 TRBV7-2 CASSCPLSLYNEQFF TGTGCCAGCAGCTGCCCCCTTAGCTTATACAATGAGCAGTTCTTC